These T cell receptor beta chains were read from a single sample in a study of T cells in Graves' hyperthyroidism and ophthalmopathy. Via MiXCR, TCRdb re-called the multiplex PCR reads, giving one row per CDR3 protein. The sample yields 500,000 to 750,000 distinct CDR3 sequences, about a sixth seen once. Sample: blood. These receptors were taken from a woman aged 30 to 39 with Graves' hyperthyroidism. The CDR3 runs from the conserved cysteine through the conserved F or W. A D gene is named only where the DNA matches it firmly. Clone sizes are given selectively: once, few, many, or a class where the clone is expanded.

J gene | V gene | clone size | D gene | CDR3 protein | CDR3 DNA
TRBJ2-2 | TRBV13 | . | TRBD1 | CASSTRQGAFAGELFF | TGTGCCAGCAGCACCCGACAGGGGGCCTTCGCCGGGGAGCTGTTTTTT
TRBJ2-7 | TRBV20-1 | many | . | CSASGGPIYEQYF | TGCAGTGCTAGCGGGGGTCCTATTTACGAGCAGTACTTC
TRBJ2-2 | TRBV7-3 | many | TRBD2 | CASSSRLAANTGELFF | TGTGCCAGCAGCTCGAGACTAGCGGCGAACACCGGGGAGCTGTTTTTT
TRBJ1-5 | TRBV7-9 | . | . | CASSLAAGRSNQPQHF | TGTGCCAGCAGCTTAGCGGCGGGAAGGAGCAATCAGCCCCAGCATTTT
TRBJ1-2 | TRBV15 | few | . | CATSWGGYGYTF | TGTGCCACCAGCTGGGGCGGCTATGGCTACACCTTC
TRBJ2-5 | TRBV7-6 | . | TRBD2 | CASSMSGGRSETQYF | TGTGCCAGCAGCATGAGCGGGGGACGTTCGGAGACCCAGTACTTC
TRBJ2-1 | TRBV28 | many | TRBD2 | CASSLLAGGPGGNEQFF | TGTGCCAGCAGTTTATTAGCGGGAGGGCCTGGGGGCAATGAGCAGTTCTTC
TRBJ1-1 | TRBV7-2 | . | TRBD1 | CASSSNGQAATEAFF | TGTGCCAGCAGCTCCAATGGACAGGCGGCCACTGAAGCTTTCTTT
TRBJ1-1 | TRBV4-2 | . | . | CASSQDQGQAFF | TGTGCCAGCAGCCAAGATCAGGGCCAGGCTTTCTTT
TRBJ1-2 | TRBV29-1 | few | . | CSVDPQGYGYTF | TGCAGCGTTGATCCCCAGGGCTATGGCTACACCTTC
TRBJ2-3 | TRBV27 | many | TRBD2 | CASSPIRLANTDTQYF | TGTGCCAGCAGTCCCATCCGACTAGCGAACACAGATACGCAGTATTTT
TRBJ2-2 | TRBV28 | many | . | CASSPPTGFYTGELFF | TGTGCCAGCAGCCCCCCCACAGGCTTCTACACCGGGGAGCTGTTTTTT
TRBJ2-7 | TRBV30 | . | TRBD1 | CAWRSDRGGPYEQYF | TGTGCCTGGAGATCCGACAGAGGGGGCCCATACGAGCAGTACTTC
TRBJ2-1 | TRBV20-1 | many | . | CSARDFLGGINEQFF | TGCAGTGCTAGAGATTTTTTGGGGGGTATCAATGAGCAGTTCTTC
TRBJ2-7 | TRBV20-1 | many | TRBD2 | CSASPQRGPYEQYF | TGCAGTGCTAGTCCCCAGCGGGGTCCCTACGAGCAGTACTTC
TRBJ2-1 | TRBV3-1 | many | TRBD2 | CASSQELAAGNEQFF | TGTGCCAGCAGCCAAGAACTAGCGGCTGGCAATGAGCAGTTCTTC
TRBJ2-7 | TRBV7-3 | many | . | CASSLQWGYEQYF | TGTGCCAGCAGCTTACAATGGGGGTACGAGCAGTACTTC
TRBJ1-2 | TRBV13 | few | TRBD1 | CASSYALSGTEVSGYTF | TGTGCCAGCAGCTACGCTCTTTCCGGGACAGAAGTATCCGGCTACACCTTC
TRBJ2-1 | TRBV6-2/TRBV6-3 | many | . | CASSSIRTPGNEQFF | TGTGCCAGCAGTTCCATCAGGACACCCGGCAATGAGCAGTTCTTC
TRBJ2-7 | TRBV7-2 | few | . | CASSVYLRAYEQYF | TGTGCCAGCAGCGTCTATTTGAGGGCCTACGAGCAGTACTTC
TRBJ1-4 | TRBV5-1 | . | . | CASSSQGKEKLFF | TGCGCCAGCAGCTCACAGGGAAAAGAAAAACTGTTTTTT